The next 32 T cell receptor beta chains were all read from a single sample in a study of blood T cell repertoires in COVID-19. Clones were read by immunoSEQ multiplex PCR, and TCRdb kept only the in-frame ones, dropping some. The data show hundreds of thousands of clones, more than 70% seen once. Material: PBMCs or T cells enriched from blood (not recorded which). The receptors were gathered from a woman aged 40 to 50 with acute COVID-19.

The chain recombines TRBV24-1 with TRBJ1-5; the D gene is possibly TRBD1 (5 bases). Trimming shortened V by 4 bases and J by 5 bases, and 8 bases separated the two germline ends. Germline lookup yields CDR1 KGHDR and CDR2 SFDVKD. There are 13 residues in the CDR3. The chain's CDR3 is CATSDPGYQPQHF. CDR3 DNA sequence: TGTGCCACCAGTGACCCAGGGTATCAGCCCCAGCATTTT.

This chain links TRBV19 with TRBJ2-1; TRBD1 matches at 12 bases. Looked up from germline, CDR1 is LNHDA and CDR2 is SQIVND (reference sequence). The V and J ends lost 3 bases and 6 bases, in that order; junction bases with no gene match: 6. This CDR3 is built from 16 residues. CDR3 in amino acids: CASSISRDRGPNEQFF. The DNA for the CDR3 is TGTGCCAGTAGTATTTCCAGGGACAGGGGGCCCAATGAGCAGTTCTTC.

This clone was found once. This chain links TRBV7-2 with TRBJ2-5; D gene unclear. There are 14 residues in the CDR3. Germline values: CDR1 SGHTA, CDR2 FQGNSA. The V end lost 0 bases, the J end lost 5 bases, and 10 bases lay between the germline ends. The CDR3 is CASSLAPSRETQYF. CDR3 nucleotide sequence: TGTGCCAGCAGCTTAGCACCTTCTAGGGAGACCCAGTACTTC.

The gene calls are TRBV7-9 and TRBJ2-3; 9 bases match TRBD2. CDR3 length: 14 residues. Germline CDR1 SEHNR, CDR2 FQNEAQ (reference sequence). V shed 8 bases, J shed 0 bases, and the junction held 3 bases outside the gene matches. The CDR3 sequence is CASCGRGSTDTQYF. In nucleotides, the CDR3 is TGTGCCAGCTGCGGGAGGGGAAGCACAGATACGCAGTATTTT.

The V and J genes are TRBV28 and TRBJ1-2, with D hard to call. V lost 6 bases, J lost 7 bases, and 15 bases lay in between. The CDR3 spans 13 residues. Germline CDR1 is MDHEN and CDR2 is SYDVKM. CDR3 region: CASSPAGEGGYTF. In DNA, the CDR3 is TGTGCCAGCAGCCCCGCCGGAGAAGGTGGCTACACCTTC.

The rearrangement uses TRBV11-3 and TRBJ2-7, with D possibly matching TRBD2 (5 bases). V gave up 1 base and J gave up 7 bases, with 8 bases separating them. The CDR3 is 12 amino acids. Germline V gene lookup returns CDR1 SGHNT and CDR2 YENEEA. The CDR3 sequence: CASSLVREEQYV. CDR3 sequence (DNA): TGTGCCAGCAGCTTAGTAAGGGAGGAGCAGTACGTC.

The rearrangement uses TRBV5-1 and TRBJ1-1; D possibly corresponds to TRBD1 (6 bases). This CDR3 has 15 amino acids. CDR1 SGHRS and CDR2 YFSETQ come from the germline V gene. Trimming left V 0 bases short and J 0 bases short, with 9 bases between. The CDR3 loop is CASSLGGGLNTEAFF. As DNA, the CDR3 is TGCGCCAGCAGCTTGGGCGGGGGCCTGAACACTGAAGCTTTCTTT.

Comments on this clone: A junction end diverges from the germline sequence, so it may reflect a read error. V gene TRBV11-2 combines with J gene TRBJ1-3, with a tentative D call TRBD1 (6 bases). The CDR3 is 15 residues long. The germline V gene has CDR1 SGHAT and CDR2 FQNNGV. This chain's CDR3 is CASSETGLSGSTIYF. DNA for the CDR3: TGTGCCAGCAGCGAAACAGGGCTCTCTGGAAGCACCATATATTTT.

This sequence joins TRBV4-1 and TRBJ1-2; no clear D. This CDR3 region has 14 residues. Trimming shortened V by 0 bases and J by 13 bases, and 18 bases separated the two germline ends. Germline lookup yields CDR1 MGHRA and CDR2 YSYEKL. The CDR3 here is CASSQDTGSIGSTF. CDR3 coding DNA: TGCGCCAGCAGCCAAGATACGGGTTCGATTGGGTCCACCTTC.

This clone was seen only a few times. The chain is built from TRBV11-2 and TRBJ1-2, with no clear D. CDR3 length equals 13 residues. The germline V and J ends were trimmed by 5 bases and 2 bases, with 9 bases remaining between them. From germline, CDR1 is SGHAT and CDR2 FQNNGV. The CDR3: CASSIGRNYGYTF. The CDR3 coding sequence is TGTGCCAGCAGCATCGGGAGGAACTATGGCTACACCTTC.

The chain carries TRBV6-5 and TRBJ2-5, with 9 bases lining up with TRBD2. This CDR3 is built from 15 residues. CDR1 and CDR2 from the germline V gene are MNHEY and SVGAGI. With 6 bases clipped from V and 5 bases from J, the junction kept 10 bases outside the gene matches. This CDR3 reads CASRGRGTSSETQYF. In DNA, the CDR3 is TGTGCCAGCAGGGGGAGGGGGACTAGCTCCGAGACCCAGTACTTC.

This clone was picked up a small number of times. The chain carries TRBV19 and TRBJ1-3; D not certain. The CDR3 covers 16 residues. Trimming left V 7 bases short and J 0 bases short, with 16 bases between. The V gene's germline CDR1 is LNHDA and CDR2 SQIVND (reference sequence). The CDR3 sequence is CASTPTGGNSGNTIYF. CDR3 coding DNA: TGTGCCAGTACCCCGACCGGCGGGAACTCTGGAAACACCATATATTTT.

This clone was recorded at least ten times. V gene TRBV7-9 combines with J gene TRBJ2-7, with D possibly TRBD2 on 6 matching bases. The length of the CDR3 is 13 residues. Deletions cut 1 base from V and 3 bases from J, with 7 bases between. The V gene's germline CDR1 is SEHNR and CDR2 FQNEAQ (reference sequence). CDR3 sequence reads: CASSLGRGYEQYV. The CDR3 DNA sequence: TGTGCCAGCAGCTTAGGGAGGGGCTACGAGCAGTACGTC.

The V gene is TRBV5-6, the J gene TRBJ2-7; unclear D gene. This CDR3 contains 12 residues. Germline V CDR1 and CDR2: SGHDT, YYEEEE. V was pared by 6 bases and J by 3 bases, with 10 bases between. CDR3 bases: TGTGCCAGCAACATACTAAACTACGAGCAGTACTTC. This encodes CASNILNYEQYF.

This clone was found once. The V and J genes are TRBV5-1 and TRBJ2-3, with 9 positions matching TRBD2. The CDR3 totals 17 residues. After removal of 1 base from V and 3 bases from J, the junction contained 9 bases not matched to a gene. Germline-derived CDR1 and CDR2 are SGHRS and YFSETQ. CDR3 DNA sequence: TGCGCCAGCAGCTTGCTTGGTAGCGGGAGTAGGACAGATACGCAGTATTTT. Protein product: CASSLLGSGSRTDTQYF.

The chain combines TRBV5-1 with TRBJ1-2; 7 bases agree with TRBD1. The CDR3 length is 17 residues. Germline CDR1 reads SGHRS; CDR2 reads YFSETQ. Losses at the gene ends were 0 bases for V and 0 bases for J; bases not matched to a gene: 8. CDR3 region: CASSLGQGALANYGYTF. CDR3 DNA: TGCGCCAGCAGCTTGGGACAGGGTGCTTTAGCTAACTATGGCTACACCTTC.

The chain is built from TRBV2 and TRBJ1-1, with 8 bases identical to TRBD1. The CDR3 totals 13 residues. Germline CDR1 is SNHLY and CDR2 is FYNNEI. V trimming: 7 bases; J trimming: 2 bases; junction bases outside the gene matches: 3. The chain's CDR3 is CASTRGRNTEAFF. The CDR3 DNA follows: TGTGCCAGCACCAGGGGGCGCAACACTGAAGCTTTCTTT.

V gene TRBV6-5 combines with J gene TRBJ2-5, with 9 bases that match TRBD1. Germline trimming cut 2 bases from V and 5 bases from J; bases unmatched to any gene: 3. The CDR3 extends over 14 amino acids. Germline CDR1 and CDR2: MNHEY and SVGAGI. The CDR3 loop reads CASSYMGQGETQYF. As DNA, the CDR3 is TGTGCCAGCAGTTACATGGGACAGGGCGAGACCCAGTACTTC.

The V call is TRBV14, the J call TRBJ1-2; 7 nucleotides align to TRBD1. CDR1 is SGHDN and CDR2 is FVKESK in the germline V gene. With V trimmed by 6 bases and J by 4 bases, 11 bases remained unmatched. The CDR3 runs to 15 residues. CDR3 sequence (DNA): TGTGCCAGCAGGCAAACGGGACAGACTGTCTATGGCTACACCTTC. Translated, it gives CASRQTGQTVYGYTF.

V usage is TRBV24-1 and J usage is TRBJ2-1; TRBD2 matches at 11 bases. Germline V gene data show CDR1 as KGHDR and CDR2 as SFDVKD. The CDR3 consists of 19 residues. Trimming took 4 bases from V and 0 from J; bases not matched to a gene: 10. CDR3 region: CATSERGTSGNPSYNEQFF. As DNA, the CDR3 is TGTGCCACCAGTGAGAGAGGGACTAGCGGTAACCCCTCCTACAATGAGCAGTTCTTC.

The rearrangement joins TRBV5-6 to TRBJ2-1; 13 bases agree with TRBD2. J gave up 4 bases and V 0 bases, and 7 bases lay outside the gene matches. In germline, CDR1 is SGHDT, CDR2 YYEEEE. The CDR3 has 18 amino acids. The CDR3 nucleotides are TGTGCCAGCAGCTTGGGGGGACTAGCGGGACTATTTTACAATGAGCAGTTCTTC. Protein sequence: CASSLGGLAGLFYNEQFF.

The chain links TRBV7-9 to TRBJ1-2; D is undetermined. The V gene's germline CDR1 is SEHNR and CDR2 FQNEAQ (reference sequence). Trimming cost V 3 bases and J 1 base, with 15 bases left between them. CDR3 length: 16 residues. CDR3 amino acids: CASSFLAPRLNYGYTF. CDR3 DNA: TGTGCCAGCAGCTTCCTGGCACCCAGACTTAACTATGGCTACACCTTC.

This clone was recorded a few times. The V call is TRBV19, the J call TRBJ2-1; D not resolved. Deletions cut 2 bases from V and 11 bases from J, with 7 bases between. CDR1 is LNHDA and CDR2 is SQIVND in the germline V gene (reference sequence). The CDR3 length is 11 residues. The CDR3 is CASSISMKQFF. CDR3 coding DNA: TGTGCCAGTAGTATAAGCATGAAGCAGTTCTTC.

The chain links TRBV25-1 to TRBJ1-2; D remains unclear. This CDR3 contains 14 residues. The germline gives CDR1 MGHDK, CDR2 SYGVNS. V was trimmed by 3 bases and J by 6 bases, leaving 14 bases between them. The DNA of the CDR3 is TGTGCCAGCAGTGACCTTGGGAGGTTTGATGGCTACACCTTC. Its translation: CASSDLGRFDGYTF.

This chain's CDR3 is CASSPTLGEGAFF. The CDR3 DNA follows: TGTGCCAGCAGCCCGACTCTCGGGGAGGGAGCTTTCTTT. V and J are TRBV7-6 and TRBJ1-1; D remains ambiguous. Germline lookup yields CDR1 SGHVS and CDR2 FNYEAQ. V was shortened by 5 bases and J by 10 bases, with 17 bases between the two germline ends. CDR3 length: 13 residues.

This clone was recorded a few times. The CDR3 here is CSVASQGAWNEQFF. The DNA for the CDR3 is TGCAGCGTTGCATCACAGGGGGCTTGGAATGAGCAGTTCTTC. The V and J genes are TRBV29-1 and TRBJ2-1; TRBD1 agrees at 9 bases. The V gene's germline CDR1 is SQVTM and CDR2 ANQGSEA. V dropped 4 bases and J dropped 7; count of bases not matched to a gene: 8. The length of the CDR3 is 14 residues.

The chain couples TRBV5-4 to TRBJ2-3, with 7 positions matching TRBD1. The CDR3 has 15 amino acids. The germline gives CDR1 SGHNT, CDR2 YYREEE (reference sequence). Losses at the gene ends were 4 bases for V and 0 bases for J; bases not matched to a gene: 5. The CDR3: CASSMGQPSTDTQYF. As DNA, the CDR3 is TGTGCCAGCAGCATGGGACAGCCGAGCACAGATACGCAGTATTTT. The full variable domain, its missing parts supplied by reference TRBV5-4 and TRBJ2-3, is ETGVTQSPTHLIKTRGQQVTLRCSSQSGHNTVSWYQQALGQGPQFIFQYYREEENGRGNFPPRFSGLQFPNYSSELNVNALELDDSALYLCASSMGQPSTDTQYFGPGTRLTVL.

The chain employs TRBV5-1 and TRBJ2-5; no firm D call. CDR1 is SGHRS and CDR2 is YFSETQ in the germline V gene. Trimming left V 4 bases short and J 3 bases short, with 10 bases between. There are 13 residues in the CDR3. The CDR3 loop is CASSGQPEETQYF. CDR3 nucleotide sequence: TGCGCCAGCAGCGGGCAGCCCGAAGAGACCCAGTACTTC.

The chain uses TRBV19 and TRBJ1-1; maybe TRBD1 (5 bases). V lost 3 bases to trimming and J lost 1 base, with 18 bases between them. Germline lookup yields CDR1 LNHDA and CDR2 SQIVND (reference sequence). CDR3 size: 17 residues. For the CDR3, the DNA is TGTGCCAGTAGTATTCCAACTCGACAGACCAGGAACACTGAAGCTTTCTTT. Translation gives CASSIPTRQTRNTEAFF. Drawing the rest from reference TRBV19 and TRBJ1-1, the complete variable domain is DGGITQSPKYLFRKEGQNVTLSCEQNLNHDAMYWYRQDPGQGLRLIYYSQIVNDFQKGDIAEGYSVSREKKESFPLTVTSAQKNPTAFYLCASSIPTRQTRNTEAFFGQGTRLTVV.

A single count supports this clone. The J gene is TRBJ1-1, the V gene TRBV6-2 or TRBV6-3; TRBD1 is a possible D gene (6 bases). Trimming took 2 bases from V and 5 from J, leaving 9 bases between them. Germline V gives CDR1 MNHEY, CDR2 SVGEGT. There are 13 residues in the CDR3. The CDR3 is CASSYAGETEAFF. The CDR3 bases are TGTGCCAGCAGTTACGCAGGGGAGACTGAAGCTTTCTTT.

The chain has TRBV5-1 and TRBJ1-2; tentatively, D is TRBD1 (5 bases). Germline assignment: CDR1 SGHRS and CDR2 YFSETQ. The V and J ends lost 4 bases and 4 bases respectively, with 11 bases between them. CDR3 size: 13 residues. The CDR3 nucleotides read TGCGCCAGCAGCGAGACAGCTTTCTATGGCTACACCTTC. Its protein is CASSETAFYGYTF.

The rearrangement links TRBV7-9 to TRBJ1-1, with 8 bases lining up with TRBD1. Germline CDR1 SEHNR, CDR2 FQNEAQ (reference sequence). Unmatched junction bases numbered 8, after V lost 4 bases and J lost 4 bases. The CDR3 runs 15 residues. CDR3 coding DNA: TGTGCCAGCAGCTCTAGCCTCAGGGGGCCCACTGAAGCTTTCTTT. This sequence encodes CASSSSLRGPTEAFF. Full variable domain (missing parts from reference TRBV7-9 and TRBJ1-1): DTGVSQNPRHKITKRGQNVTFRCDPISEHNRLYWYRQTLGQGPEFLTYFQNEAQLEKSRLLSDRFSAERPKGSFSTLEIQRTEQGDSAMYLCASSSSLRGPTEAFFGQGTRLTVV.